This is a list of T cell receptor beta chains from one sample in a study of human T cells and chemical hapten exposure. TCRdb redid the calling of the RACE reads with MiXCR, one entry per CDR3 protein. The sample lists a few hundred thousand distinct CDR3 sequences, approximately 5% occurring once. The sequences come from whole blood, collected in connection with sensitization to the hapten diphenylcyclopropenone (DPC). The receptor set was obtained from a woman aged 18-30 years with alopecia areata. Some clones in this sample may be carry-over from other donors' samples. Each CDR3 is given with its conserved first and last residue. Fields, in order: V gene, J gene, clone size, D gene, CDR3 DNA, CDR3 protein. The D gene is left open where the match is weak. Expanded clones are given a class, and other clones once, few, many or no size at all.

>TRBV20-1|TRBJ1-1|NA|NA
TGCAGTGCTATAACCCAGTTCCCGGGTCACCAGAACACTGAAGCTTTCTTT
CSAITQFPGHQNTEAFF
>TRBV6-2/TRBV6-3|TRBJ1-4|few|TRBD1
TGTGCCAGCAGTAACGACAGGGTTTTTCCTAAACTGTTTTTT
CASSNDRVFPKLFF
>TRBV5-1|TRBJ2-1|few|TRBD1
TGCGCCAGCAGGGACGGGACAGCGTCCTACAATGAGCAGTTCTTC
CASRDGTASYNEQFF
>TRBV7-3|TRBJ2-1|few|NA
TGTGCCAGCAGCTTAATGGGTCGACTACACTTC
CASSLMGRLHF
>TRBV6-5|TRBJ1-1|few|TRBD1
TGTGCCAGCAAGCGACAGGGGGCGGGTGAAGCTTTCTTT
CASKRQGAGEAFF
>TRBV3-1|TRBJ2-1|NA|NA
TGTGCCAGCAGCCAGACAAATGAGTGGCAGTTCTTC
CASSQTNEWQFF
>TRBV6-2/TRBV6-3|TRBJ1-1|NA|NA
TGTGCCAGCAGTTGGGCGCTGAACACTGAAGCTTTCTTT
CASSWALNTEAFF
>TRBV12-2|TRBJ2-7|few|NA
TGTGCAAGTCGCTCCCTTCCGACAGGTAACTACGAGCAGTACTTC
CASRSLPTGNYEQYF
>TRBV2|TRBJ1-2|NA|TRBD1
TGTGCCAGCAAATTGGGACAGGCGCTCCACTATGGCTACACCTTC
CASKLGQALHYGYTF
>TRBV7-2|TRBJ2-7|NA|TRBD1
TGTGCCAGCAGTGGACAGGTCGCCTACGAGCAGTACTTC
CASSGQVAYEQYF
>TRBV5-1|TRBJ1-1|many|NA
TGCGCCAGCAGTTCCGGATCGAGAGTCCCGAACACTGAAGCTTTCTTT
CASSSGSRVPNTEAFF
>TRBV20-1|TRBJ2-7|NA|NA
TGCAGTGCCGGGCAAAACGAGCAGTACTTC
CSAGQNEQYF
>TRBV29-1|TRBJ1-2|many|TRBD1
TGCAGCGGAGGGACAGAGACCTATGGCTACACCTTC
CSGGTETYGYTF
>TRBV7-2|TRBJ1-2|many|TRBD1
TGTGCCAGCAGCTTAGACAGGGGAGGCGATGGCTACACCTTC
CASSLDRGGDGYTF
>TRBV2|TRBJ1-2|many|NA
TGTGCCAGCAACAGGGATCTGAACTATGGCTACACCTTC
CASNRDLNYGYTF
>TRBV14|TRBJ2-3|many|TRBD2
TGTGCCAGCAGCCTACTAGCGGGGGCCCTCACAGATACGCAGTATTTT
CASSLLAGALTDTQYF
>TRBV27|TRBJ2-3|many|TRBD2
TGTGCCAGCCGTAGCGGGGGAAGCACAGATACGCAGTATTTT
CASRSGGSTDTQYF
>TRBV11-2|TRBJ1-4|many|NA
TGTGCCAGCAGGAACCCAGGGATTCAGGAAAAACTGTTTTTT
CASRNPGIQEKLFF
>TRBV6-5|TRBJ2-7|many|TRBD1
TGTGCCAGCAGTTACGGGGACAGGGTGTACGAGCAGTACTTC
CASSYGDRVYEQYF
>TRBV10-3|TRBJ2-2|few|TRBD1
TGTGCCATCAGTGAGGACAGGGGGGACACCGGGGAGCTGTTTTTT
CAISEDRGDTGELFF
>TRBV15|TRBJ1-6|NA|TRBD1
TGTGCCACCAGTAGCTTCAGGACAGGAGGATCACCCCTCCACTTT
CATSSFRTGGSPLHF